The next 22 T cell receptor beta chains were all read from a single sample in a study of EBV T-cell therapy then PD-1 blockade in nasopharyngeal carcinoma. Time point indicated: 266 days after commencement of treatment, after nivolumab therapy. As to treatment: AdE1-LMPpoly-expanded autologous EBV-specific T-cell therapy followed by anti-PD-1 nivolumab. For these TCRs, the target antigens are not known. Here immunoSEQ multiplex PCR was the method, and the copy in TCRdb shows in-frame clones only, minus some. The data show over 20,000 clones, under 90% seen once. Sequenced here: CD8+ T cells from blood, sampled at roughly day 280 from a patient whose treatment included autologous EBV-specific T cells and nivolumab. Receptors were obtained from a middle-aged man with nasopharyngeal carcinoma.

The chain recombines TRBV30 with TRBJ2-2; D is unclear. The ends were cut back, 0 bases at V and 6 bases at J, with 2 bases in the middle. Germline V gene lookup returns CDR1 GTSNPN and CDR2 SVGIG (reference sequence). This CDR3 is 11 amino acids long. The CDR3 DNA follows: TGTGCCTGGAGTGTGGCCGGGGAGCTGTTTTTT. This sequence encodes CAWSVAGELFF.

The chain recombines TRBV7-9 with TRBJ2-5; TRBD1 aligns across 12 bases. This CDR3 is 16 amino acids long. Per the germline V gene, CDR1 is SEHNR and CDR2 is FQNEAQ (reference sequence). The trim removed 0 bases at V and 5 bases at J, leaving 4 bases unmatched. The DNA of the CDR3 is TGTGCCAGCAGCTTAGCAGGGACAGGGGGCCCGGAGACCCAGTACTTC. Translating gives CASSLAGTGGPETQYF.

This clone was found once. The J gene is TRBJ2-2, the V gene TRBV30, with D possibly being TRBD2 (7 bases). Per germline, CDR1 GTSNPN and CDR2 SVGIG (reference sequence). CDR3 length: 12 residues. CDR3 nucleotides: TGTGCGGGGGGGGCGGCGGTCGGGGAGCTGTTTTTT. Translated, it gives CAGGAAVGELFF.

The CDR3 here is CAISDPGQGRETNYGYTF. The CDR3 DNA follows: TGTGCCATCAGTGACCCGGGACAGGGGAGGGAGACCAACTATGGCTACACCTTC. V and J are TRBV10-3 and TRBJ1-2; 10 nucleotides align to TRBD1. V shed 3 bases and J 2 bases; nucleotides not matched to a gene: 12. Germline V gene sequence: CDR1 ENHRY, CDR2 SYGVKD. The CDR3 has 18 residues.

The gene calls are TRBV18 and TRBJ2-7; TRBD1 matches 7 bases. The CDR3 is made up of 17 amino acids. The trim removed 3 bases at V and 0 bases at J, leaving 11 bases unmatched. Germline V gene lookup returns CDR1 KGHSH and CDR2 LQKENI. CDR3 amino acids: CASSPRSTGAFSYEQYF. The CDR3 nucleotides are TGTGCCAGCTCACCTCGAAGTACAGGGGCGTTCTCCTACGAGCAGTACTTC.

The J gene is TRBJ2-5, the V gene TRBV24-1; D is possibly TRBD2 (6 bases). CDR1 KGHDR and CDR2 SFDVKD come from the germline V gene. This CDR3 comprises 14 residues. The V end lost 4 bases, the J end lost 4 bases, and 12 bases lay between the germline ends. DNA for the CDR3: TGTGCCACCAGTGAGGCAGGGAGGTCAGAGACCCAGTACTTC. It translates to CATSEAGRSETQYF.

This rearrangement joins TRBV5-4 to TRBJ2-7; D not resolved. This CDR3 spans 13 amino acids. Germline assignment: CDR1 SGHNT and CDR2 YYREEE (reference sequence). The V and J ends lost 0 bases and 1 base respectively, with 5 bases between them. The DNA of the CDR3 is TGTGCCAGCAGCTTGGCCCTTTCCTACGAGCAGTACTTC. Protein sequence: CASSLALSYEQYF.

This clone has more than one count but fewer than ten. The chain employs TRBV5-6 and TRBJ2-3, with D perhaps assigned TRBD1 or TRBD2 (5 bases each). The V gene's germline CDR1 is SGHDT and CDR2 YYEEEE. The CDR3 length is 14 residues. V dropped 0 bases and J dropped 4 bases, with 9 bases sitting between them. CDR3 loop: CASSLGGTPDTQYF. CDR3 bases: TGTGCCAGCAGCTTGGGAGGGACGCCAGATACGCAGTATTTT.

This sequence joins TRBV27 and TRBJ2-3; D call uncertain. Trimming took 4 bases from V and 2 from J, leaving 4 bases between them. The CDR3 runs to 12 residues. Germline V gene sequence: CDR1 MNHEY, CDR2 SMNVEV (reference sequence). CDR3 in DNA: TGTGCCAGCAGTTCGTACACAGATACGCAGTATTTT. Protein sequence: CASSSYTDTQYF.

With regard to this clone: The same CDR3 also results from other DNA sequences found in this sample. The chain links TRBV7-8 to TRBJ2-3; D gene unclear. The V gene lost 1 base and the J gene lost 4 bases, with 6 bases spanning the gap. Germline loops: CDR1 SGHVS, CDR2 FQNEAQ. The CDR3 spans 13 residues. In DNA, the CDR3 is TGTGCCAGCAGCTTAGTTGGGCCAGATACGCAGTATTTT. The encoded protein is CASSLVGPDTQYF. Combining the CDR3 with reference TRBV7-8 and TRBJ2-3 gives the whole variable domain GAGVSQSPRYKVAKRGQDVALRCDPISGHVSLFWYQQALGQGPEFLTYFQNEAQLDKSGLPSDRFFAERPEGSVSTLKIQRTQQEDSAVYLCASSLVGPDTQYFGPGTRLTVL.

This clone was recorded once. The CDR3 bases are TGTGCCTGGAGTGCTCCCGGACGGGAAAATAACTATGGCTACACCTTC. Residues: CAWSAPGRENNYGYTF. V gene TRBV30 combines with J gene TRBJ1-2, with D unclear. The germline V gene has CDR1 GTSNPN and CDR2 SVGIG (reference sequence). Trimming took 1 base from V and 1 from J, leaving 16 bases between them. CDR3 size: 16 residues.

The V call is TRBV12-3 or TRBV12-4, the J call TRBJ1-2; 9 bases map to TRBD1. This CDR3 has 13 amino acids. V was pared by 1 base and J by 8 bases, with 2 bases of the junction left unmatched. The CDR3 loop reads CASSLGQGVGYTF. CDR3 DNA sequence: TGTGCCAGCAGTTTAGGACAGGGGGTCGGCTACACCTTC.

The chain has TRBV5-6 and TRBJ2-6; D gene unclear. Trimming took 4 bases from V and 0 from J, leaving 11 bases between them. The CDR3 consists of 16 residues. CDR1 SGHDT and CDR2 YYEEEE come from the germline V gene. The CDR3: CASSPRWTSGANVLTF. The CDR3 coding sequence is TGTGCCAGCAGCCCCCGGTGGACCTCTGGGGCCAACGTCCTGACTTTC.

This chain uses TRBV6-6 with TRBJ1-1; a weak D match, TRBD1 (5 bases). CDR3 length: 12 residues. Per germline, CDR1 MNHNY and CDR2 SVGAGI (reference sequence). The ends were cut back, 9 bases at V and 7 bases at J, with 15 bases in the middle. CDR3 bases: TGTGCCAGTGTTCAGGGTGGCCATGAAGCTTTCTTT. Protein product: CASVQGGHEAFF.

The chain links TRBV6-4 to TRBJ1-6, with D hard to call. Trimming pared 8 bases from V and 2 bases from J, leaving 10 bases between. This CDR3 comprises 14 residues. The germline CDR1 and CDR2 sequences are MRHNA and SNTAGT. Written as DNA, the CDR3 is TGTGCCAGCTCGCGGAGGGCCTATAATTCACCCCTCCACTTT. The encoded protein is CASSRRAYNSPLHF.

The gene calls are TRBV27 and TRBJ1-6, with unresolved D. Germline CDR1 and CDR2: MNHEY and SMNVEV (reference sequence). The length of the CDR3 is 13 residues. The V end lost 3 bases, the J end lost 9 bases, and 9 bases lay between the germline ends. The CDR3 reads CASSFRTTSPLHF. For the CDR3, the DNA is TGTGCCAGCAGTTTCCGGACCACTTCACCCCTCCACTTT.

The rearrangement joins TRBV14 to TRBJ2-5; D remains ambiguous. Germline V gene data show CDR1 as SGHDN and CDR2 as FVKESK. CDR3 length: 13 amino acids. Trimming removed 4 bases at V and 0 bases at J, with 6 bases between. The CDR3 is CASSRRNQETQYF. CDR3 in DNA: TGTGCCAGCAGCCGACGGAACCAAGAGACCCAGTACTTC.

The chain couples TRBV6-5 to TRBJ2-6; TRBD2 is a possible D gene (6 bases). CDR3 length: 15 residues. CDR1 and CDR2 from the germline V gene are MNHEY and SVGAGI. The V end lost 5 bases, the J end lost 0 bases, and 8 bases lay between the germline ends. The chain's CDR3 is CASSQTSSGANVLTF. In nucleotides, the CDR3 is TGTGCCAGCAGTCAGACTAGCTCTGGGGCCAACGTCCTGACTTTC.

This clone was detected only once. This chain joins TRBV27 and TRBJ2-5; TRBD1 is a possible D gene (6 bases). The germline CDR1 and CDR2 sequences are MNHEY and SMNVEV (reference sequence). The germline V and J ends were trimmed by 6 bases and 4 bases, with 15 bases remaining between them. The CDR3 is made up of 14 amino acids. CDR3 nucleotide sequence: TGTGCCAGCAGGGCACCAGGGGATGGAGAGACCCAGTACTTC. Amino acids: CASRAPGDGETQYF.

The CDR3 sequence: CASSLVAGREQYF. DNA of the CDR3: TGCGCCAGCAGCTTGGTGGCAGGGAGGGAGCAGTACTTC. J is TRBJ2-7 and V is TRBV5-1; D possibly corresponds to TRBD2 (6 bases). Germline V lookup: CDR1 SGHRS, CDR2 YFSETQ. This CDR3 has 13 residues. V shed 0 bases and J shed 7 bases, with 11 bases lying between them.

The CDR3 nucleotides are TGTGCCAGCAGTTACTCGATTACGGTGAACACTGAAGCTTTCTTT. Its protein product is CASSYSITVNTEAFF. The rearrangement joins TRBV6-5 to TRBJ1-1; D is ambiguous. Germline V gene data show CDR1 as MNHEY and CDR2 as SVGAGI. The CDR3 length is 15 residues. Trimming removed 0 bases at V and 0 bases at J, with 8 bases between.

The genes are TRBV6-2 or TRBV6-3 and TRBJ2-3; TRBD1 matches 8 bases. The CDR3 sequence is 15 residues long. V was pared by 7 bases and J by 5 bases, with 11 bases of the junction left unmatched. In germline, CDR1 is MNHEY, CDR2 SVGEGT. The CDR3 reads CASTPRQGFIDTQYF. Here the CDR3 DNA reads TGTGCCAGCACCCCGAGACAGGGGTTTATAGATACGCAGTATTTT.